One sample yielded the 21 T cell receptor beta chains listed below, sequenced in a study of PD-1 blockade in classical Hodgkin lymphoma. Profiling relied on immunoSEQ multiplex PCR, and the TCRdb table lists in-frame clones only, not all of them. The table has 50,000 to 75,000 clones, more than 70% seen once. Relapse was seen in all patients after autologous stem cell transplantation, and brentuximab vedotin exposure was variable. The sequenced sample was peripheral blood mononuclear cells (PBMCs), obtained at baseline. The receptors were gathered from a human donor with classical Hodgkin lymphoma.

This chain links TRBV4-2 with TRBJ1-2; perhaps TRBD1 as D (5 bases). Germline lookup yields CDR1 LGHNA and CDR2 YNFKEQ. The CDR3 is 14 amino acids. V was pared by 4 bases and J by 5 bases, with 14 bases between. CDR3 nucleotides: TGTGCCAGCAGCCTCGCCGGGACGGCTTATGGCTACACCTTC. Its translation is CASSLAGTAYGYTF.

The table lists this clone with a count of one. V usage is TRBV6-4 and J usage is TRBJ1-1; D remains ambiguous. CDR3 length: 14 amino acids. V was trimmed by 0 bases and J by 1 base, leaving 6 bases between them. CDR1 and CDR2 (germline): MRHNA, SNTAGT. Here the CDR3 reads CASSDSNRNTEAFF. The CDR3 DNA reads TGTGCCAGCAGTGACTCCAACAGGAACACTGAAGCTTTCTTT.

The chain recombines TRBV7-8 with TRBJ2-5; a possible D gene is TRBD1 (6 bases). In germline, CDR1 is SGHVS, CDR2 FQNEAQ. With 4 bases removed from V and 1 base from J, the gap between germline ends came to 10 bases. CDR3 length: 14 residues. CDR3 protein: CASSYSTGQETQYF. The CDR3 bases are TGTGCCAGCAGCTACTCGACAGGCCAAGAGACCCAGTACTTC.

The chain recombines TRBV18 with TRBJ2-3; 10 bases map to TRBD2. Germline CDR1 reads KGHSH; CDR2 reads LQKENI. V lost 3 bases, J lost 9 bases, and 9 bases stayed unmatched. CDR3 size: 15 residues. The CDR3 sequence is CASSPRTSGDATQYF. The CDR3 nucleotides are TGTGCCAGCTCACCTCGGACTAGCGGTGACGCAACGCAGTATTTT. The full variable domain, in which reference TRBV18 and TRBJ2-3 provide the parts outside the CDR3, is NAGVMQNPRHLVRRRGQEARLRCSPMKGHSHVYWYRQLPEEGLKFMVYLQKENIIDESGMPKERFSAEFPKEGPSILRIQQVVRGDSAAYFCASSPRTSGDATQYFGPGTRLTVL.

The J gene is TRBJ2-1, the V gene TRBV5-5, with D possibly being TRBD2 (5 bases). From germline, CDR1 is SGHKS and CDR2 YYEKEE (reference sequence). The length of the CDR3 is 14 residues. V lost 0 bases and J 9 bases, leaving 13 bases between the germline ends. For the CDR3, the DNA is TGTGCCAGCAGCTTGGAGGAGCGGTATAGTGAGCAGTTCTTC. It is translated as CASSLEERYSEQFF.

The sample holds one count of this clone. The rearrangement joins TRBV11-2 to TRBJ2-7, with D uncertain. The CDR3 spans 13 residues. Germline V lookup: CDR1 SGHAT, CDR2 FQNNGV. With 5 bases removed from V and 2 bases from J, the gap between germline ends came to 10 bases. The DNA of the CDR3 is TGTGCCAGCAGCCCACCGGGTCCCTACGAGCAGTACTTC. Its protein product is CASSPPGPYEQYF. Together with reference TRBV11-2 and TRBJ2-7, the CDR3 gives the full variable domain: EAGVAQSPRYKIIEKRQSVAFWCNPISGHATLYWYQQILGQGPKLLIQFQNNGVVDDSQLPKDRFSAERLKGVDSTLKIQPAKLEDSAVYLCASSPPGPYEQYFGPGTRLTVT.

This chain links TRBV2 with TRBJ2-5; 10 nucleotides match TRBD2. V was pared by 1 base and J by 5 bases, with 4 bases of the junction left unmatched. CDR1 is SNHLY and CDR2 is FYNNEI in the germline V gene. The CDR3 runs to 15 residues. The CDR3 region is CASSEGLAGAETQYF. The CDR3 nucleotides are TGTGCCAGCAGTGAAGGGCTAGCGGGGGCCGAGACCCAGTACTTC.

This chain uses TRBV5-1 with TRBJ2-3, with a possible D match to TRBD2 (5 bases). Trimming cost V 7 bases and J 0 bases, with 9 bases left between them. This CDR3 has 13 residues. The germline V gene encodes CDR1 SGHRS and CDR2 YFSETQ. DNA for the CDR3: TGCGCCAGCTCCCCGGGAAGCACAGATACGCAGTATTTT. This gives the protein CASSPGSTDTQYF. Full variable domain (outside the CDR3, taken from reference TRBV5-1 and TRBJ2-3): KAGVTQTPRYLIKTRGQQVTLSCSPISGHRSVSWYQQTPGQGLQFLFEYFSETQRNKGNFPGRFSGRQFSNSRSEMNVSTLELGDSALYLCASSPGSTDTQYFGPGTRLTVL.

The genes are TRBV19 and TRBJ2-3; D is uncertain. CDR1 is LNHDA, CDR2 SQIVND, per germline (reference sequence). Trimming removed 10 bases at V and 0 bases at J, with 20 bases between. There are 16 residues in the CDR3. The CDR3 region has the DNA TGTGCCACCTCGAAAGGGCTCATCTCTAGCACAGATACGCAGTATTTT. This codes for CATSKGLISSTDTQYF.

The chain uses TRBV7-9 and TRBJ2-3, with 7 bases aligning to TRBD2. The length of the CDR3 is 17 residues. The V gene end was trimmed by 5 bases and the J gene end by 0 bases; junction bases not matched to a gene: 11. Germline V gene data show CDR1 as SEHNR and CDR2 as FQNEAQ (reference sequence). This chain's CDR3 is CASSGSGLTQSTDTQYF. The CDR3 DNA sequence: TGTGCCAGCAGCGGATCGGGACTAACGCAGAGCACAGATACGCAGTATTTT.

The chain recombines TRBV18 with TRBJ1-1; maybe TRBD1 (5 bases). CDR1 is KGHSH, CDR2 LQKENI, per germline. The CDR3 spans 14 residues. The V and J ends lost 3 bases and 5 bases respectively, with 13 bases between them. The chain's CDR3 is CASSPDWEGTEAFF. CDR3 DNA: TGTGCCAGCTCACCTGATTGGGAGGGGACTGAAGCTTTCTTT.

The chain employs TRBV7-9 and TRBJ2-1; the match to TRBD2 covers 8 bases. The CDR3 extends over 14 amino acids. With 2 bases clipped from V and 7 bases from J, the junction kept 4 bases outside the gene matches. CDR1 SEHNR and CDR2 FQNEAQ come from the germline V gene (reference sequence). The chain's CDR3 is CASSLSAGENEQFF. The CDR3 DNA follows: TGTGCCAGCAGCTTATCAGCGGGGGAGAATGAGCAGTTCTTC.

The V call is TRBV28, the J call TRBJ1-5; 8 bases line up with TRBD1. With 0 bases clipped from V and 5 bases from J, the junction kept 9 bases outside the gene matches. CDR1 MDHEN and CDR2 SYDVKM come from the germline V gene. This CDR3 contains 17 residues. In nucleotides, the CDR3 is TGTGCCAGCAGTTTATGGGGGACAGGAGACCTTTATCAGCCCCAGCATTTT. Its translation is CASSLWGTGDLYQPQHF.

The CDR3 DNA reads TGTGCCATCAGGGAGACAGGATACGAGCAGTACTTC. It encodes CAIRETGYEQYF. V gene TRBV10-3 combines with J gene TRBJ2-7; D is perhaps TRBD1 (6 bases). The V end lost 6 bases, the J end lost 4 bases, and 10 bases lay between the germline ends. This CDR3 is 12 amino acids long. CDR1 and CDR2 (germline): ENHRY, SYGVKD.

The V call is TRBV6-1, the J call TRBJ2-1; TRBD1 matches at 8 bases. Germline CDR1 MNHNS, CDR2 SASEGT. With 3 bases clipped from V and 9 bases from J, the junction kept 10 bases outside the gene matches. The CDR3 covers 15 residues. The CDR3, as DNA: TGTGCCAGCAGTGACCGACAGGGGAATTTCTTTGAGCAGTTCTTC. The encoded protein is CASSDRQGNFFEQFF.

The chain combines TRBV2 with TRBJ1-2, with unresolved D. In germline, CDR1 is SNHLY, CDR2 FYNNEI. Trimming shortened V by 9 bases and J by 4 bases, and 15 bases separated the two germline ends. The CDR3 length is 13 residues. CDR3 nucleotides: TGTGCCAGTCGGAGGACCGCCAGCTATGGCTACACCTTC. Its protein is CASRRTASYGYTF.

V usage is TRBV9 and J usage is TRBJ1-2; 7 bases fit TRBD1. Germline assignment: CDR1 SGDLS and CDR2 YYNGEE. The J segment lost 0 bases and the V segment lost 3 bases, leaving 5 bases of the junction unmatched. This CDR3 comprises 15 residues. The CDR3 reads CASSEGAGANYGYTF. In DNA, the CDR3 is TGTGCCAGCAGCGAGGGGGCTGGAGCTAACTATGGCTACACCTTC. The whole variable domain, filled in from reference TRBV9 and TRBJ1-2, reads DSGVTQTPKHLITATGQRVTLRCSPRSGDLSVYWYQQSLDQGLQFLIQYYNGEERAKGNILERFSAQQFPDLHSELNLSSLELGDSALYFCASSEGAGANYGYTFGSGTRLTVV.

This clone has more than one count but fewer than ten. The J gene is TRBJ1-6, the V gene TRBV7-9; D is unresolved. Germline lookup yields CDR1 SEHNR and CDR2 FQNEAQ (reference sequence). Trimming removed 5 bases from V and 7 bases from J, with 6 bases in between. This CDR3 is built from 12 residues. The CDR3 protein is CASSHENSPLHF. Here the CDR3 DNA reads TGTGCCAGCAGCCACGAGAATTCACCCCTCCACTTT.

The CDR3 region has the DNA TGTGCCAGCAGCTTAGGCAGGGCACCCTACGAGCAGTACTTC. Translated: CASSLGRAPYEQYF. This rearrangement joins TRBV7-9 to TRBJ2-7; perhaps TRBD1 as D (5 bases). The CDR3 sequence is 14 residues long. The germline V gene has CDR1 SEHNR and CDR2 FQNEAQ (reference sequence). The ends were cut back, 1 base at V and 2 bases at J, with 9 bases in the middle.

This chain joins TRBV19 and TRBJ2-7; no definite D call. Germline V CDR1 and CDR2: LNHDA, SQIVND (reference sequence). This CDR3 comprises 17 residues. Deletions cut 1 base from V and 6 bases from J, with 22 bases between. CDR3 DNA: TGTGCCAGTAGTATAGTTTTCGGGTCGGTAGGGCGCGGCGAGCAGTACTTC. Amino acid sequence: CASSIVFGSVGRGEQYF.

V and J are TRBV19 and TRBJ2-3; 8 bases are a match to TRBD2. Germline loops: CDR1 LNHDA, CDR2 SQIVND (reference sequence). The CDR3 extends over 15 amino acids. V gave up 1 base and J gave up 3 bases; unmatched junction bases: 3. The CDR3 loop is CASSIGAGATDTQYF. DNA for the CDR3: TGTGCCAGTAGTATAGGAGCGGGGGCAACAGATACGCAGTATTTT. Looking up the rest from reference TRBV19 and TRBJ2-3 gives the full variable domain: DGGITQSPKYLFRKEGQNVTLSCEQNLNHDAMYWYRQDPGQGLRLIYYSQIVNDFQKGDIAEGYSVSREKKESFPLTVTSAQKNPTAFYLCASSIGAGATDTQYFGPGTRLTVL.